This T cell receptor (beta chain) was documented in a study of blood T cells in healthy people across ages. Germline-derived CDR1 and CDR2 are MDHEN and SYDVKM. V was cut by 1 base and J by 11 bases, with 14 bases left in between. This CDR3 contains 13 residues. Alongside a J-beta primer mix, a sample-barcoded 5' primer served in a second PCR lasting about 7 to 11 cycles. TCRdb processed the 5' RACE reads anew with MiXCR; each CDR3 protein has one entry. The data contain approximately 800,000 distinct CDR3 sequences, 20% to 30% of them singletons. These data also featured in a second study, about T cells of mothers and their children.

V gene TRBV28 combines with J gene TRBJ2-5; tentatively, D is TRBD2 (5 bases). The TCR was taken from a boy aged 5-17 years in good health. Material for sequencing was blood. CDR3 loop: CASSLSPDWEQYF. CDR3 bases: TGTGCCAGCAGTTTATCGCCGGACTGGGAGCAGTACTTC.